Listed below are T cell receptor beta chains from one sample, sequenced in a study of blood T cell repertoires in COVID-19. Profiling relied on immunoSEQ multiplex PCR, and the TCRdb table lists in-frame clones only, not all of them. There are a few hundred thousand clones in the sample; 84% occur only once, and under 1.5% lies in the top ten. Sequenced: peripheral blood. The receptors stem from a woman in her forties who had recovered from COVID-19. Each CDR3 is given with its conserved first and last residue. Each record gives: clone size, J gene, D gene, V gene, CDR3 protein, CDR3 DNA. The D gene is left open where the match is weak. Some rows mark clone size as missing; the rest say once, few, many or name a class of expanded clone.

clone size: NA; J gene: TRBJ2-5; D gene: NA; V gene: TRBV3-1/TRBV3-2; CDR3 protein: CASTQPGETQYF; CDR3 DNA: TGTGCCAGCACTCAACCGGGGGAGACCCAGTACTTC
clone size: once; J gene: TRBJ2-3; D gene: TRBD2; V gene: TRBV7-2; CDR3 protein: CASSLTSGGAGGDTQYF; CDR3 DNA: TGTGCCAGCAGCCTGACTAGCGGGGGGGCAGGAGGAGATACGCAGTATTTT
clone size: NA; J gene: TRBJ2-3; D gene: NA; V gene: TRBV18; CDR3 protein: CASSPGTSTDTQYF; CDR3 DNA: TGTGCCAGCTCTCCGGGAACAAGCACAGATACGCAGTATTTT
clone size: few; J gene: TRBJ2-7; D gene: NA; V gene: TRBV25-1; CDR3 protein: CASSEITEQYF; CDR3 DNA: TGTGCCAGCAGTGAAATTACAGAGCAGTACTTC
clone size: NA; J gene: TRBJ2-3; D gene: NA; V gene: TRBV11-3; CDR3 protein: CASSFQGASTDTQYF; CDR3 DNA: TGTGCCAGCAGCTTTCAGGGTGCTAGCACAGATACGCAGTATTTT
clone size: NA; J gene: TRBJ2-1; D gene: TRBD2; V gene: TRBV3-1/TRBV3-2; CDR3 protein: CASTRGDGGAREQFF; CDR3 DNA: TGTGCCAGCACCCGAGGTGACGGGGGGGCCAGGGAGCAGTTCTTC
clone size: once; J gene: TRBJ2-7; D gene: NA; V gene: TRBV15; CDR3 protein: CATSYSLSYEQYF; CDR3 DNA: TGTGCCACCAGCTACTCCCTCTCCTACGAGCAGTACTTC
clone size: NA; J gene: TRBJ2-7; D gene: NA; V gene: TRBV28; CDR3 protein: CAVGGHLDYEQYF; CDR3 DNA: TGTGCCGTCGGGGGGCATCTGGACTACGAGCAGTACTTC
clone size: once; J gene: TRBJ1-6; D gene: NA; V gene: TRBV27; CDR3 protein: CASSLFSRGHSPLHF; CDR3 DNA: TGTGCCAGCAGTTTATTCTCTCGGGGTCATTCACCCCTCCACTTT
clone size: NA; J gene: TRBJ2-1; D gene: NA; V gene: TRBV6-6; CDR3 protein: CASRLQGINVFF; CDR3 DNA: TGTGCCAGCAGACTCCAGGGGATTAACGTTTTCTTC
clone size: NA; J gene: TRBJ2-3; D gene: NA; V gene: TRBV9; CDR3 protein: CASSVGPDTDTQYF; CDR3 DNA: TGTGCCAGCAGCGTAGGGCCAGACACAGATACGCAGTATTTT
clone size: NA; J gene: TRBJ2-7; D gene: TRBD2; V gene: TRBV28; CDR3 protein: CASSLTTSGGYEQYF; CDR3 DNA: TGTGCCAGCAGTTTAACCACTAGCGGGGGCTACGAGCAGTACTTC
clone size: NA; J gene: TRBJ1-1; D gene: NA; V gene: TRBV5-3; CDR3 protein: CARSLGTRNTEAFF; CDR3 DNA: TGTGCCAGAAGCTTGGGGACAAGGAACACTGAAGCTTTCTTT
clone size: NA; J gene: TRBJ2-2; D gene: NA; V gene: TRBV7-6; CDR3 protein: CASSWGDSPLTGELFF; CDR3 DNA: TGTGCCAGCAGCTGGGGGGACAGTCCCCTTACCGGGGAGCTGTTTTTT
clone size: NA; J gene: TRBJ1-1; D gene: TRBD1; V gene: TRBV12-5; CDR3 protein: CASGLVLGQTNTEAFF; CDR3 DNA: TGTGCTAGTGGTTTGGTACTGGGACAGACGAACACTGAAGCTTTCTTT
clone size: NA; J gene: TRBJ2-3; D gene: TRBD1; V gene: TRBV5-6; CDR3 protein: CASSSTGVGDTQYF; CDR3 DNA: TGTGCCAGCAGCTCGACAGGGGTTGGAGATACGCAGTATTTT
clone size: NA; J gene: TRBJ2-1; D gene: TRBD1; V gene: TRBV28; CDR3 protein: CASSPLTGDNEQFF; CDR3 DNA: TGTGCCAGCAGTCCCCTAACAGGGGACAATGAGCAGTTCTTC
clone size: once; J gene: TRBJ1-6; D gene: NA; V gene: TRBV18; CDR3 protein: CASSPRQVQGNSPLHF; CDR3 DNA: TGTGCCAGCTCACCCCGCCAAGTGCAGGGTAATTCACCCCTCCACTTT
clone size: NA; J gene: TRBJ2-5; D gene: TRBD2; V gene: TRBV9; CDR3 protein: CASSVVASGGFGETQYF; CDR3 DNA: TGTGCCAGCAGCGTAGTGGCTAGCGGGGGTTTTGGAGAGACCCAGTACTTC
clone size: NA; J gene: TRBJ1-5; D gene: NA; V gene: TRBV15; CDR3 protein: CATSRVLFSNQPQHF; CDR3 DNA: TGTGCCACCAGCAGAGTCCTTTTTAGCAATCAGCCCCAGCATTTT
clone size: NA; J gene: TRBJ1-3; D gene: NA; V gene: TRBV2; CDR3 protein: CASSDRGSGNTIYF; CDR3 DNA: TGTGCCAGCAGTGACAGGGGCTCTGGAAACACCATATATTTT
clone size: NA; J gene: TRBJ2-7; D gene: NA; V gene: TRBV6-5; CDR3 protein: CASSYLLGSYEQYF; CDR3 DNA: TGTGCCAGCAGTTACCTTTTAGGGAGCTACGAGCAGTACTTC
clone size: once; J gene: TRBJ2-3; D gene: NA; V gene: TRBV7-3; CDR3 protein: CASSTHPLDTQYF; CDR3 DNA: TGTGCCAGCAGCACACACCCCCTGGATACGCAGTATTTT
clone size: few; J gene: TRBJ1-5; D gene: NA; V gene: TRBV10-2; CDR3 protein: CASSDSNSNQPQHF; CDR3 DNA: TGCGCCAGCAGTGATTCTAATAGCAATCAGCCCCAGCATTTT
clone size: NA; J gene: TRBJ2-7; D gene: TRBD2; V gene: TRBV19; CDR3 protein: CASSPGTSAPREQYF; CDR3 DNA: TGTGCCAGTAGTCCCGGGACTAGCGCACCCCGCGAGCAGTACTTC
clone size: NA; J gene: TRBJ2-7; D gene: TRBD1; V gene: TRBV5-8; CDR3 protein: CASSLILTGEDEQYF; CDR3 DNA: TGTGCCAGCAGCTTGATCTTGACAGGGGAAGACGAGCAGTACTTC
clone size: NA; J gene: TRBJ1-4; D gene: NA; V gene: TRBV5-4; CDR3 protein: CASSSGGSNEKLFF; CDR3 DNA: TGTGCCAGCAGCTCGGGGGGGTCTAATGAAAAACTGTTTTTT
clone size: NA; J gene: TRBJ1-4; D gene: NA; V gene: TRBV2; CDR3 protein: CASGAITTNEKLFF; CDR3 DNA: TGTGCCAGCGGGGCCATAACAACTAATGAAAAACTGTTTTTT
clone size: NA; J gene: TRBJ1-5; D gene: NA; V gene: TRBV7-2; CDR3 protein: CASSLLPAGGVSNQPQHF; CDR3 DNA: TGTGCCAGCAGCCTTCTACCGGCAGGAGGGGTTAGCAATCAGCCCCAGCATTTT
clone size: NA; J gene: TRBJ1-1; D gene: NA; V gene: TRBV7-2; CDR3 protein: CASSWRLVGSEAFF; CDR3 DNA: TGTGCCAGCAGCTGGAGGCTCGTGGGATCTGAAGCTTTCTTT
clone size: NA; J gene: TRBJ2-2; D gene: NA; V gene: TRBV29-1; CDR3 protein: CSVEGVVTGELFF; CDR3 DNA: TGCAGCGTTGAAGGAGTGGTCACCGGGGAGCTGTTTTTT
clone size: NA; J gene: TRBJ2-2; D gene: NA; V gene: TRBV9; CDR3 protein: CASSVGGSYTGELFF; CDR3 DNA: TGTGCCAGCAGCGTAGGTGGGAGTTACACCGGGGAGCTGTTTTTT
clone size: NA; J gene: TRBJ2-3; D gene: TRBD2; V gene: TRBV6-2/TRBV6-3; CDR3 protein: CASSYRASGVTGTDTQYF; CDR3 DNA: TGTGCCAGCAGTTACCGGGCTAGCGGGGTGACGGGCACAGATACGCAGTATTTT
clone size: NA; J gene: TRBJ2-5; D gene: NA; V gene: TRBV19; CDR3 protein: CASNEGLSGETQYF; CDR3 DNA: TGTGCCAGTAACGAGGGATTATCGGGAGAGACCCAGTACTTC
clone size: NA; J gene: TRBJ1-1; D gene: NA; V gene: TRBV21-1; CDR3 protein: CASSKAEKNTEAFF; CDR3 DNA: TGTGCCAGCAGCAAAGCGGAGAAGAACACTGAAGCTTTCTTT
clone size: NA; J gene: TRBJ2-7; D gene: NA; V gene: TRBV6-1; CDR3 protein: CASSEALRAYEQYF; CDR3 DNA: TGTGCCAGCAGTGAAGCGCTACGAGCTTACGAGCAGTACTTC
clone size: NA; J gene: TRBJ2-7; D gene: NA; V gene: TRBV18; CDR3 protein: CASSPIASSWEQYF; CDR3 DNA: TGTGCCAGCTCACCAATCGCCAGTTCGTGGGAGCAGTACTTC
clone size: NA; J gene: TRBJ2-1; D gene: TRBD2; V gene: TRBV5-1; CDR3 protein: CASSWGTTYNEQFF; CDR3 DNA: TGCGCCAGCAGCTGGGGGACTACTTACAATGAGCAGTTCTTC
clone size: NA; J gene: TRBJ1-5; D gene: NA; V gene: TRBV18; CDR3 protein: CASSLSIGRSQPQHF; CDR3 DNA: TGTGCCAGCTCACTCTCGATTGGGAGGAGTCAGCCCCAGCATTTT
clone size: NA; J gene: TRBJ2-5; D gene: TRBD1; V gene: TRBV19; CDR3 protein: CASRGTGGLETQYF; CDR3 DNA: TGTGCCAGTAGAGGTACAGGGGGATTAGAGACCCAGTACTTC